These T cell receptor beta chains were read from a single sample in a study of shared clonotypes between healthy human individuals. Assay used: immunoSEQ multiplex PCR; TCRdb lists only in-frame clones, some missing. The table shows approximately 2.1 million clones, with over 90% occurring only once. The sample comprised naive CD4+ T cells from PBMCs. Receptor source: a man younger than 30 in good health. Some clones in this sample may be carry-over from other donors' samples. The CDR3 runs from the conserved cysteine through the conserved F or W. The D gene is left open where the match is weak. Expanded clones get a size class; other rows say once, few or many, or leave the size out.

CDR3 protein,CDR3 DNA,J gene,clone size,V gene,D gene
CASSSRGGLLGTDTQYF,TGCGCCAGCAGCTCCCGCGGTGGACTCCTGGGCACAGATACGCAGTATTTT,TRBJ2-3,-,TRBV5-1,-
CASSQALNRDYEQYF,TGTGCCAGCAGCCAAGCTTTAAACCGGGACTACGAGCAGTACTTC,TRBJ2-7,-,TRBV4-2,-
CASSSLGGLGDEQFF,TGCGCCAGCAGCTCACTAGGGGGACTTGGGGATGAGCAGTTCTTC,TRBJ2-1,few,TRBV5-1,-
CASSADRGGETQYF,TGTGCCAGCAGTGCGGACAGGGGGGGGGAGACCCAGTACTTC,TRBJ2-5,-,TRBV6-6,TRBD1
CASSLEEGYTQYF,TGTGCCAGCAGTTTGGAGGAGGGATATACGCAGTATTTT,TRBJ2-3,-,TRBV6-5,-
CASSIRAEPSYEQYF,TGTGCCAGTAGTATTAGAGCGGAACCCTCCTACGAGCAGTACTTC,TRBJ2-7,-,TRBV19,-
CASSSGLPTGEQYF,TGTGCCAGCAGCTCGGGACTTCCGACTGGCGAGCAGTACTTC,TRBJ2-7,-,TRBV11-2,-
CASSPRQGGLTEAFF,TGTGCCAGCAGTCCCCGACAGGGAGGTTTGACTGAAGCTTTCTTT,TRBJ1-1,-,TRBV28,TRBD1
CASSLGASGSGEQFF,TGCGCCAGCAGCCTCGGCGCTAGCGGGAGCGGTGAGCAGTTCTTC,TRBJ2-1,-,TRBV5-1,TRBD2
CASSPSGTQVNEQFF,TGTGCCAGCAGTCCCTCCGGGACACAAGTCAATGAGCAGTTCTTC,TRBJ2-1,-,TRBV5-4,-
CASSLSNRVNTEAFF,TGTGCCAGCAGCTTGAGTAACAGGGTGAACACTGAAGCTTTCTTT,TRBJ1-1,-,TRBV5-6,-
CASSFISNQPQHF,TGTGCCAGCAGTTTTATCAGCAATCAGCCCCAGCATTTT,TRBJ1-5,few,TRBV28,-
CASRLAGDEQYF,TGTGCCAGCAGACTAGCGGGAGACGAGCAGTACTTC,TRBJ2-7,-,TRBV2,TRBD2
CASSLREISYEQYF,TGTGCCAGCAGCTTGAGGGAGATTTCCTACGAGCAGTACTTC,TRBJ2-7,many,TRBV5-5,-
CASSPPGYGYTF,TGTGCCAGCTCACCCCCGGGCTATGGCTACACCTTC,TRBJ1-2,-,TRBV18,-
CASSLGLGPSEQFF,TGCGCCAGCAGCTTGGGGCTCGGCCCCTCTGAGCAGTTCTTC,TRBJ2-1,-,TRBV5-1,-
CAWSLKVGGPDTQYF,TGTGCCTGGTCGCTGAAGGTCGGGGGGCCAGATACGCAGTATTTT,TRBJ2-3,-,TRBV30,-
CASSAADQVKNIQYF,TGTGCCAGCAGTGCAGCGGACCAAGTAAAAAACATTCAGTACTTC,TRBJ2-4,-,TRBV6-1,-